Listed below are T cell receptor beta chains from one sample, sequenced in a study of metastatic and nonmetastatic thyroid tumors. TCRdb re-clonotyped the PCR reads through MiXCR. Of under 30,000 clones in the sample, 20% to 25% were seen once. Material for sequencing was blood. These receptors were taken from a female donor with papillary thyroid cancer or a benign thyroid nodule (not recorded which). Some clones in this sample may be carry-over from other donors' samples. Both conserved end residues are part of each CDR3. Clone size is not always given. Where it is, it says once, few, many or a class for expanded clones.

clone_size j_call v_call cdr3_aa
NA TRBJ2-7 TRBV5-6 CASSFWDRVSHEQYF
many TRBJ1-6 TRBV5-4 CASSPVENSPLHF
medium-sized TRBJ2-7 TRBV20-1 CSARTPGGIDEQYF
many TRBJ1-5 TRBV6-9 CASSYFGNQPQHF
many TRBJ2-3 TRBV6-2/TRBV6-3 CASSYSTSGRSTDTQYF
medium-sized TRBJ1-5 TRBV30 CAWSVKGLASQPQHF
NA TRBJ2-1 TRBV6-1 CDRSPPHF
many TRBJ2-5 TRBV20-1 CSADGRGVQETQYF
many TRBJ1-5 TRBV12-3/TRBV12-4 CASSATGDQPQHF
many TRBJ2-3 TRBV6-2/TRBV6-3 CASSEGESTDTQYF
many TRBJ2-6 TRBV6-4 CASSDSSSGANVLTF
NA TRBJ2-3 TRBV2 CASSDAWSADTQYF
many TRBJ1-4 TRBV28 CASSLGDRGEKLFF
NA TRBJ1-2 TRBV5-1 CASSPRLQRDYGCNF
NA TRBJ2-3 TRBV5-5 CASSLETRRDTQYF
few TRBJ2-2 TRBV6-2/TRBV6-3 CASNPILAGSANTGELFF
NA TRBJ2-7 TRBV19 CASSRFDVLLILHF
many TRBJ2-6 TRBV3-1 CASSHPWGSGANVLTF
many TRBJ2-3 TRBV2 CASSSSGMTDTQYF
NA TRBJ2-3 TRBV9 CASSARRGGPTDTQYF
many TRBJ2-2 TRBV4-3 CASSEYRDSRSAGGELFF
few TRBJ2-7 TRBV19 CASSIIRTDLSEQYF